The 15 T cell receptor beta chains below all came from one sample that was sequenced in a study of blood T cell repertoires in COVID-19. Sequencing was performed with immunoSEQ multiplex PCR; in TCRdb, only in-frame clones are kept and a portion is missing. This table has 150,000 to 250,000 clones, roughly 83% appearing once. Sequenced material: peripheral blood. The origin of the receptors is a middle-aged woman with COVID-19, enrolled during active disease.

The CDR3 sequence: CASSSRTATDTQYF. DNA for the CDR3: TGCGCCAGCAGCTCCAGGACAGCCACAGATACGCAGTATTTT. The V and J genes are TRBV4-3 and TRBJ2-3; tentatively, D is TRBD1 (6 bases). V dropped 5 bases and J dropped 2 bases, with 11 bases sitting between them. CDR1 and CDR2 from the germline V gene are LGHNA and YSLEER. The CDR3 loop spans 14 amino acids.

The chain couples TRBV3-1 (or the pseudogene TRBV3-2) to TRBJ1-5, with D maybe TRBD1 (6 bases). Between the trimmed V and J ends, which lost 6 bases and 4 bases, there was a span of 7 bases. The CDR3 runs 12 residues. Germline assignment: CDR1 LGHDT and CDR2 YNNKEL (reference sequence). The CDR3 coding sequence is TGTGCCAGCAGACAGGGAAATCAGCCCCAGCATTTT. It codes for CASRQGNQPQHF.

The chain combines TRBV5-1 with TRBJ1-1; D is uncertain. Trimming took 0 bases from V and 5 from J, leaving 14 bases between them. Looked up from germline, CDR1 is SGHRS and CDR2 is YFSETQ. The CDR3 runs to 15 residues. This CDR3 is CASSLGAGPNTEAFF. For the CDR3, the DNA is TGCGCCAGCAGCTTGGGGGCGGGTCCGAATACTGAAGCTTTCTTT.

V and J are TRBV25-1 and TRBJ2-1; 9 positions agree with TRBD2. The V gene end was trimmed by 8 bases and the J gene end by 4 bases; junction bases not matched to a gene: 9. The CDR3 loop spans 15 amino acids. Germline V CDR1 and CDR2: MGHDK, SYGVNS. The CDR3 region has the DNA TGTGCCAGCCTTAGGGCGGGGGGGGATTACAATGAGCAGTTCTTC. This translates into CASLRAGGDYNEQFF. The full variable domain, rest sourced from reference TRBV25-1 and TRBJ2-1, is EADIYQTPRYLVIGTGKKITLECSQTMGHDKMYWYQQDPGMELHLIHYSYGVNSTEKGDLSSESTVSRIRTEHFPLTLESARPSHTSQYLCASLRAGGDYNEQFFGPGTRLTVL.

Written as DNA, the CDR3 is TGTGCCAGCAGATCCGACAGGGCTAGCACAGATACGCAGTATTTT. Its translation: CASRSDRASTDTQYF. The V and J genes are TRBV6-5 and TRBJ2-3; 7 positions match TRBD1. Germline values: CDR1 MNHEY, CDR2 SVGAGI. The CDR3 runs 15 residues. The trim removed 6 bases at V and 0 bases at J, leaving 6 bases unmatched.

The chain is built from TRBV2 and TRBJ2-7; 8 bases map to TRBD2. Trimming removed 8 bases from V and 2 bases from J; junction bases left unmatched: 11. Germline CDR1 SNHLY, CDR2 FYNNEI. The CDR3 covers 15 residues. The CDR3 DNA is TGTGCCAGCCTCCCATTTAGCGGGGTCCCCTACGAGCAGTACTTC. It translates to CASLPFSGVPYEQYF.

The V call is TRBV10-3, the J call TRBJ2-7; 7 bases fit TRBD1. Per germline, CDR1 ENHRY and CDR2 SYGVKD. The CDR3 contains 15 residues. V was pared by 5 bases and J by 2 bases, with 9 bases of the junction left unmatched. The CDR3 DNA is TGTGCCATCAGTCGGACAGGCGAAGCTACCTACGAGCAGTACTTC. Translating it yields CAISRTGEATYEQYF.

The chain links TRBV6-1 to TRBJ1-3; D possibly corresponds to TRBD1 (5 bases). Germline values: CDR1 MNHNS, CDR2 SASEGT. CDR3 size: 17 residues. The germline V and J ends were trimmed by 2 bases and 0 bases, with 14 bases remaining between them. CDR3 loop: CASSERPGSFSGNTIYF. For the CDR3, the DNA is TGTGCCAGCAGTGAAAGGCCAGGGTCATTCTCTGGAAACACCATATATTTT.

The chain carries TRBV29-1 and TRBJ2-5; tentatively, D is TRBD2 (6 bases). The CDR3 extends over 14 amino acids. The V gene's germline CDR1 is SQVTM and CDR2 ANQGSEA. V shed 4 bases and J shed 5 bases, with 17 bases lying between them. The CDR3 DNA sequence: TGCAGCGTTGGAGGGCTAGCGAAAGGGGAGACCCAGTACTTC. This codes for CSVGGLAKGETQYF.

CDR3 bases: TGCGCCAGCAGCTTGCAGACAGGGGAGTCACCCCTCCACTTT. It yields the protein CASSLQTGESPLHF. This chain uses TRBV5-1 with TRBJ1-6, with TRBD1 matching 8 bases. Germline trimming cut 1 base from V and 10 bases from J; bases unmatched to any gene: 4. The germline V gene encodes CDR1 SGHRS and CDR2 YFSETQ. This CDR3 region has 14 residues.

This chain connects TRBV7-2 to TRBJ1-1; TRBD1 is a possible D gene (6 bases). The CDR3 loop spans 14 amino acids. Germline CDR1 SGHTA, CDR2 FQGNSA. Between the trimmed V and J ends, which lost 3 bases and 6 bases, there was a span of 14 bases. This chain's CDR3 is CASSFGQKPSEAFF. The DNA for the CDR3 is TGTGCCAGCAGCTTCGGACAGAAACCATCTGAAGCTTTCTTT.

V usage is TRBV19 and J usage is TRBJ1-1, with TRBD1 identical over 8 bases. This CDR3 is built from 15 residues. Germline V gene sequence: CDR1 LNHDA, CDR2 SQIVND (reference sequence). J lost 4 bases, V lost 5 bases, and 9 bases had no gene match. CDR3 in DNA: TGTGCCAGTAGTTTGAGACAGGGGATCCCCACTGAAGCTTTCTTT. It specifies CASSLRQGIPTEAFF.

J is TRBJ1-2 and V is TRBV7-2; D is uncertain. Germline assignment: CDR1 SGHTA and CDR2 FQGNSA. The CDR3 totals 12 residues. V was shortened by 0 bases and J by 8 bases, with 7 bases between the two germline ends. The CDR3 DNA follows: TGTGCCAGCAGCTTAGCGACGGAGGGCTACACCTTC. This codes for CASSLATEGYTF.

The V and J genes are TRBV29-1 and TRBJ2-5; TRBD2 agrees at 12 bases. Germline V gene sequence: CDR1 SQVTM, CDR2 ANQGSEA. The CDR3 spans 14 residues. Unmatched junction bases numbered 4, after V lost 7 bases and J lost 1 base. The CDR3 region has the DNA TGCAGCGCCCCTAGCGGGAGGGCCCAAGAGACCCAGTACTTC. This translates into CSAPSGRAQETQYF.

This chain links TRBV30 with TRBJ2-2, with D hard to call. Germline CDR1 is GTSNPN and CDR2 is SVGIG (reference sequence). The CDR3 is 14 residues long. V was clipped by 5 bases and J by 1 base, with 11 bases between them. CDR3: CAWLRHRNTGELFF. The CDR3 coding sequence is TGTGCCTGGCTGCGGCATAGGAACACCGGGGAGCTGTTTTTT.